These 5 T cell receptor beta chains were sequenced from one sample in a study of T cell repertoires in cytomegalovirus infection. TCRdb independently ran MiXCR on the reads; one entry per CDR3 protein. The top ten hold 25% to 30% of the sample, which has about 180,000 distinct CDR3 sequences, under 15% seen once. The sample taken for sequencing was PBMCs. The receptors stem from a human donor in good health (CMV status not recorded). Some clones in this sample may be carry-over from other donors' samples.

The sample holds many counts of this clonotype. The CDR3 sequence: CASGRGDRQNTEAFF. For the CDR3, the DNA is TGCGCCAGCGGCCGGGGAGACAGGCAAAACACTGAAGCTTTCTTT. J is TRBJ1-1 and V is TRBV5-1; weak D call: TRBD1 (6 bases). The CDR3 covers 15 residues. Between the trimmed V and J ends, which lost 7 bases and 2 bases, there was a span of 18 bases. Per germline, CDR1 SGHRS and CDR2 YFSETQ.

Many counts were recorded for this clonotype. V is TRBV7-8 and J is TRBJ1-1; D is unclear. This CDR3 has 13 amino acids. Germline V gene data show CDR1 as SGHVS and CDR2 as FQNEAQ. The V gene lost 2 bases and the J gene lost 5 bases, with 9 bases spanning the gap. CDR3 region: CASSLRRWTEAFF. CDR3 DNA sequence: TGTGCCAGCAGCTTAAGAAGGTGGACTGAAGCTTTCTTT. The full variable domain, rest sourced from reference TRBV7-8 and TRBJ1-1, is GAGVSQSPRYKVAKRGQDVALRCDPISGHVSLFWYQQALGQGPEFLTYFQNEAQLDKSGLPSDRFFAERPEGSVSTLKIQRTQQEDSAVYLCASSLRRWTEAFFGQGTRLTVV.

This clonotype has only a few counts. The V and J genes are TRBV20-1 and TRBJ2-6; no reliable D call. Trimming removed 7 bases at V and 3 bases at J, with 4 bases between. The CDR3 sequence is 11 residues long. CDR1 DFQATT and CDR2 SNEGSKA come from the germline V gene (reference sequence). CDR3 protein: CSVGGANVLTF. CDR3 sequence (DNA): TGCAGTGTGGGTGGGGCCAACGTCCTGACTTTC.

This clonotype was detected ten times or more. This chain links TRBV20-1 with TRBJ1-1, with 8 bases matching TRBD1. The CDR3 loop spans 13 amino acids. V lost 2 bases to trimming and J lost 5 bases; unmatched junction nucleotides: 4. Germline CDR1 is DFQATT and CDR2 is SNEGSKA (reference sequence). DNA of the CDR3: TGCAGTGCTAGAACAGGGGGAAGGACTGAAGCTTTCTTT. Its translation is CSARTGGRTEAFF.

This clonotype was observed a few times. The gene calls are TRBV28 and TRBJ2-1; possibly TRBD2 for D (5 bases). V was cut by 4 bases and J by 10 bases, with 17 bases left in between. CDR3 length equals 14 residues. Germline lookup yields CDR1 MDHEN and CDR2 SYDVKM. CDR3 DNA: TGTGCCAGCAGTTCAGAGGGTAGTGGCGAGGAGCAGTTCTTC. The encoded protein is CASSSEGSGEEQFF.